Shown below are 31 T cell receptor beta chains from a single sample sequenced in a study of T cell responses to AZD1222 COVID-19 vaccine. Assay: immunoSEQ multiplex PCR; the TCRdb copy retains only in-frame clones and omits some. This table has 170,000 or so clones, about 85% appearing once. This sample comprised peripheral blood, obtained on day 0 of AZD1222 vaccination. The receptor set was obtained from an adult in good health.

The table lists this clone with a count of one. This chain connects TRBV5-1 to TRBJ2-7; D remains ambiguous. V shed 4 bases and J shed 6 bases, with 20 bases lying between them. Germline V lookup: CDR1 SGHRS, CDR2 YFSETQ. The CDR3 covers 15 residues. CDR3 amino acids: CASSTLTLGISEQYF. CDR3 DNA: TGCGCCAGCAGCACCTTGACTTTGGGCATTTCCGAGCAGTACTTC.

The V gene is TRBV6-5, the J gene TRBJ2-7, with TRBD1 identical over 9 bases. The CDR3 loop spans 15 amino acids. From germline, CDR1 is MNHEY and CDR2 SVGAGI. V was clipped by 6 bases and J by 1 base; unmatched bases: 7. The CDR3 region has the DNA TGTGCCAGCAGGACGGACAGGGGAAGATCCTACGAGCAGTACTTC. It encodes CASRTDRGRSYEQYF.

The rearrangement links TRBV5-6 to TRBJ1-1, with TRBD1 as a possible D gene (6 bases). V lost 7 bases and J lost 5, with 15 bases in between. CDR1 SGHDT and CDR2 YYEEEE come from the germline V gene. The CDR3 spans 13 residues. The CDR3 DNA reads TGTGCCAGCGAACAGGGAGTTGGTACTGAAGCTTTCTTT. This translates into CASEQGVGTEAFF. Filled out from reference TRBV5-6 and TRBJ1-1, the complete variable domain reads DAGVTQSPTHLIKTRGQQVTLRCSPKSGHDTVSWYQQALGQGPQFIFQYYEEEERQRGNFPDRFSGHQFPNYSSELNVNALLLGDSALYLCASEQGVGTEAFFGQGTRLTVV.

The chain links TRBV5-1 to TRBJ2-2; D ambiguous. Germline V lookup: CDR1 SGHRS, CDR2 YFSETQ. The ends were cut back, 4 bases at V and 4 bases at J, with 8 bases in the middle. The CDR3 length is 13 residues. CDR3 nucleotides: TGCGCCAGCAGCCCATGGATCACCGGGGAGCTGTTTTTT. Protein product: CASSPWITGELFF.

This rearrangement joins TRBV30 to TRBJ2-7; TRBD1 or TRBD2 may be the D gene (7 bases each). The CDR3 totals 15 residues. V lost 3 bases and J lost 5, with 20 bases in between. Germline values: CDR1 GTSNPN, CDR2 SVGIG (reference sequence). The CDR3 sequence: CAWSDRGGGGHEQYF. In DNA form, the CDR3 reads TGTGCCTGGAGCGACCGCGGGGGAGGGGGCCACGAGCAGTACTTC.

CDR3 sequence reads: CASSFGQAEDTQYF. The DNA for the CDR3 is TGCGCCAGCAGCTTCGGACAGGCTGAAGATACGCAGTATTTT. The chain recombines TRBV5-1 with TRBJ2-3; TRBD1 aligns across 7 bases. Germline V gene sequence: CDR1 SGHRS, CDR2 YFSETQ. The CDR3 length is 14 residues. V gave up 2 bases and J gave up 5 bases; unmatched junction bases: 5.

The chain is built from TRBV7-3 and TRBJ2-3; D is possibly TRBD2 (6 bases). Germline V gene lookup returns CDR1 SGHTA and CDR2 FQGTGA. Trimming removed 5 bases at V and 0 bases at J, with 12 bases between. The CDR3 is made up of 15 amino acids. The DNA for the CDR3 is TGTGCCAGCAGCCCATCTAGCGCCAGCACAGATACGCAGTATTTT. Encoded protein: CASSPSSASTDTQYF.

The chain recombines TRBV5-1 with TRBJ1-2, with 9 nucleotides matching TRBD1. Trimming took 3 bases from V and 3 from J; bases not matched to a gene: 3. This CDR3 contains 14 residues. Germline V gene sequence: CDR1 SGHRS, CDR2 YFSETQ. As DNA, the CDR3 is TGCGCCAGCAGCTGGACAGGGGAGGACTATGGCTACACCTTC. Its translation: CASSWTGEDYGYTF.

The rearrangement uses TRBV27 and TRBJ1-6; TRBD1 might be the D (6 bases). The CDR3 contains 15 residues. Germline V gene sequence: CDR1 MNHEY, CDR2 SMNVEV (reference sequence). Trimming cost V 6 bases and J 8 bases, with 17 bases left between them. CDR3 loop: CASSPSRGSDSPLHF. In DNA, the CDR3 is TGTGCCAGCAGCCCCTCCAGGGGTTCAGATTCACCCCTCCACTTT.

This clone occurred once. V is TRBV5-4 and J is TRBJ2-7, with 8 bases fitting TRBD2. V shed 4 bases, J shed 9 bases, and the junction held 15 bases outside the gene matches. This CDR3 comprises 15 residues. Germline CDR1 is SGHNT and CDR2 is YYREEE (reference sequence). The CDR3 is CASSPPGVAGSVQYF. The CDR3 DNA reads as TGTGCCAGCAGCCCTCCCGGGGTAGCGGGAAGCGTGCAGTACTTC.

This chain connects TRBV24-1 to TRBJ1-4; D uncertain. V lost 8 bases, J lost 5 bases, and 11 bases lay in between. The CDR3 is made up of 13 amino acids. In germline, CDR1 is KGHDR, CDR2 SFDVKD. CDR3 amino acids: CATTGPGNEKLFF. The CDR3 nucleotides read TGTGCCACCACCGGACCGGGAAATGAAAAACTGTTTTTT.

This clone was counted only a few times. The chain is built from TRBV18 and TRBJ2-7; 12 positions match TRBD2. With 3 bases clipped from V and 6 bases from J, the junction kept 9 bases outside the gene matches. The CDR3 runs to 16 residues. Germline CDR1 is KGHSH and CDR2 is LQKENI. CDR3 sequence: CASSPWLAGGPGEQYF. The CDR3 coding sequence is TGTGCCAGCTCACCGTGGCTAGCGGGAGGGCCGGGCGAGCAGTACTTC. Together with reference TRBV18 and TRBJ2-7, the CDR3 gives the full variable domain: NAGVMQNPRHLVRRRGQEARLRCSPMKGHSHVYWYRQLPEEGLKFMVYLQKENIIDESGMPKERFSAEFPKEGPSILRIQQVVRGDSAAYFCASSPWLAGGPGEQYFGPGTRLTVT.

The chain combines TRBV5-4 with TRBJ2-3; D remains unclear. Deletions cut 1 base from V and 3 bases from J, with 9 bases between. The CDR3 has 14 amino acids. The germline V gene has CDR1 SGHNT and CDR2 YYREEE (reference sequence). CDR3: CASSLFSRTDTQYF. DNA for the CDR3: TGTGCCAGCAGCTTGTTCTCAAGAACAGATACGCAGTATTTT.

The chain couples TRBV10-3 to TRBJ2-1, with TRBD2 identical over 11 bases. With 6 bases clipped from V and 4 bases from J, the junction kept 8 bases outside the gene matches. This CDR3 contains 16 residues. Per germline, CDR1 ENHRY and CDR2 SYGVKD. For the CDR3, the DNA is TGTGCCATCAGCCAAGCCGGGACTAGCGGATACAATGAGCAGTTCTTC. As protein: CAISQAGTSGYNEQFF.

The genes are TRBV2 and TRBJ1-1; possible D gene TRBD1, 5 bases. Germline assignment: CDR1 SNHLY and CDR2 FYNNEI. Trimming stripped 11 bases from V and 6 bases from J, with 19 bases between. This CDR3 spans 13 amino acids. The CDR3: CAGTERGRAEAFF. In DNA, the CDR3 is TGTGCCGGGACGGAGAGGGGAAGAGCTGAAGCTTTCTTT.

This chain connects TRBV21-1 to TRBJ2-1; the table's D call of TRBD2 was not tested on the DNA. TRBV21-1 represents a pseudogene. The CDR3 length is 22 residues. CDR3 nucleotides: TGTGCCAGCAGCAAAGCTGAGGAGGATTGCGGGAGGCAACTTAAAAGGGGTCATGAGCAGTTCTTC. Encoded protein: CASSKAEEDCGRQLKRGHEQFF.

This clone has only one observation. One end of the junction fails to match germline, which may point to a read error. V and J are TRBV6-2 or TRBV6-3 and TRBJ2-5; D gene unclear. The CDR3 spans 16 residues. Germline loops: CDR1 MNHEY, CDR2 SVGEGT. The CDR3, as DNA: TGTGCCAGCAGTTACTATGCGAAGCGTCGACAAGGGACCCAGTACTTC. It yields the protein CASSYYAKRRQGTQYF.

The rearrangement uses TRBV2 and TRBJ2-3; 7 bases agree with TRBD2. The V segment lost 6 bases and the J segment 2 bases; nucleotides outside the gene matches: 8. This CDR3 region has 15 residues. Germline CDR1 reads SNHLY; CDR2 reads FYNNEI. CDR3 nucleotide sequence: TGTGCCAGCAGGGGGGGGACGGCCCTCACAGATACGCAGTATTTT. This codes for CASRGGTALTDTQYF.

The rearrangement joins TRBV18 to TRBJ1-4; TRBD1 is a possible D gene (6 bases). This CDR3 is built from 13 residues. Germline V gene sequence: CDR1 KGHSH, CDR2 LQKENI. Trimming shortened V by 2 bases and J by 7 bases, and 8 bases separated the two germline ends. CDR3 residues: CASSPTGSEKLFF. CDR3 nucleotides: TGTGCCAGCTCACCAACAGGGTCTGAAAAACTGTTTTTT.

This chain joins TRBV15 and TRBJ1-1; tentatively, D is TRBD1 (6 bases). This CDR3 has 13 residues. Germline V gene lookup returns CDR1 LNHNV and CDR2 YYDKDF (reference sequence). Trimming pared 1 base from V and 9 bases from J, leaving 12 bases between. The CDR3 loop reads CATSRGGLPKAFF. DNA of the CDR3: TGTGCCACCAGCAGAGGGGGGCTTCCCAAAGCTTTCTTT. The variable domain in full, with the rest retrieved from reference TRBV15 and TRBJ1-1, is DAMVIQNPRYQVTQFGKPVTLSCSQTLNHNVMYWYQQKSSQAPKLLFHYYDKDFNNEADTPDNFQSRRPNTSFCFLDIRSPGLGDTAMYLCATSRGGLPKAFFGQGTRLTVV.

V and J are TRBV30 and TRBJ1-3; weak D call: TRBD1 (6 bases). The germline V gene has CDR1 GTSNPN and CDR2 SVGIG (reference sequence). V lost 5 bases and J 0 bases, leaving 17 bases between the germline ends. The CDR3 length is 16 residues. CDR3 bases: TGTGCCTGGCGCCACCGGGGGGGCCGCTCTGGAAACACCATATATTTT. It translates to CAWRHRGGRSGNTIYF.

This chain uses TRBV2 with TRBJ2-3; D ambiguous. Per germline, CDR1 SNHLY and CDR2 FYNNEI. This CDR3 comprises 15 residues. V lost 3 bases to trimming and J lost 2 bases, with 12 bases between them. The CDR3, as DNA: TGTGCCAGCAGTGATCACCGCGGCACCACAGATACGCAGTATTTT. Amino acid sequence: CASSDHRGTTDTQYF.

The rearrangement uses TRBV9 and TRBJ2-7; 7 bases match TRBD2. Germline trimming cut 4 bases from V and 6 bases from J; bases unmatched to any gene: 13. The germline CDR1 and CDR2 sequences are SGDLS and YYNGEE. This CDR3 has 15 amino acids. CDR3 in DNA: TGTGCCAGCAGCCCCTCCGGAGGGAGGGTTTTCGAGCAGTACTTC. Residues: CASSPSGGRVFEQYF.

The chain uses TRBV6-5 and TRBJ2-1, with TRBD2 identical over 9 bases. Losses at the gene ends were 6 bases for V and 4 bases for J; bases not matched to a gene: 4. Germline V gives CDR1 MNHEY, CDR2 SVGAGI. This CDR3 comprises 14 residues. The CDR3 DNA is TGTGCCAGCAGGGGGCGGGAGGGATACAATGAGCAGTTCTTC. This translates into CASRGREGYNEQFF.

The chain is built from TRBV6-5 and TRBJ1-2; TRBD1 is a possible D gene (6 bases). The CDR3 length is 16 residues. The germline V gene encodes CDR1 MNHEY and CDR2 SVGAGI. V was pared by 1 base and J by 2 bases, with 14 bases between. The CDR3, as DNA: TGTGCCAGCAGTTACTTGAGACGGGACACCAACTATGGCTACACCTTC. This sequence encodes CASSYLRRDTNYGYTF.

This clone was detected once. This sequence joins TRBV5-1 and TRBJ1-1; 8 bases match TRBD1. The V segment lost 3 bases and the J segment 3 bases; nucleotides outside the gene matches: 31. The CDR3 length is 23 residues. Germline assignment: CDR1 SGHRS and CDR2 YFSETQ. CDR3 coding DNA: TGCGCCAGCAGCTCCGGCCCGGTGCACTGGGGGAAGGACAGGGAGGGCAGGGACACTGAAGCTTTCTTT. As protein: CASSSGPVHWGKDREGRDTEAFF.

This clone occurred once. The chain combines TRBV4-2 with TRBJ2-7, with 7 bases matching TRBD1. V trimming: 6 bases; J trimming: 3 bases; junction bases outside the gene matches: 11. The CDR3 loop spans 15 amino acids. Germline-derived CDR1 and CDR2 are LGHNA and YNFKEQ. CDR3 bases: TGTGCCAGCAGAAGTAAACGGGACAGCCTCTACGAGCAGTACTTC. Protein sequence: CASRSKRDSLYEQYF.

CDR3 amino acids: CASSQSGRGRTGELFF. In DNA, the CDR3 is TGCGCCAGCAGTCAATCGGGCAGGGGGAGAACCGGGGAGCTGTTTTTT. The chain couples TRBV23-1 to TRBJ2-2; TRBD1 matches 7 bases. TRBV23-1 is an open reading frame, and its role is uncertain. CDR3 length equals 16 residues. V dropped 0 bases and J dropped 5; count of bases not matched to a gene: 6.

The chain combines TRBV7-9 with TRBJ1-5; D uncertain. Germline assignment: CDR1 SEHNR and CDR2 FQNEAQ (reference sequence). Trimming cost V 3 bases and J 5 bases, with 8 bases left between them. The CDR3 runs to 13 residues. The DNA for the CDR3 is TGTGCCAGCAGCTTTGGTGCATATCAGCCCCAGCATTTT. This sequence encodes CASSFGAYQPQHF. The whole variable domain, filled in from reference TRBV7-9 and TRBJ1-5, reads DTGVSQNPRHKITKRGQNVTFRCDPISEHNRLYWYRQTLGQGPEFLTYFQNEAQLEKSRLLSDRFSAERPKGSFSTLEIQRTEQGDSAMYLCASSFGAYQPQHFGDGTRLSIL.

This chain joins TRBV30 and TRBJ2-1; tentatively, D is TRBD2 (5 bases). The CDR3 runs to 16 residues. Trimming removed 3 bases at V and 8 bases at J, with 23 bases between. Germline lookup yields CDR1 GTSNPN and CDR2 SVGIG (reference sequence). The CDR3 DNA reads TGTGCCTGGAGCCGAACGGACTCTCGGATAAGGCATGAGCAGTTCTTC. Translated, it gives CAWSRTDSRIRHEQFF.

J is TRBJ1-4 and V is TRBV19; D unresolved. From germline, CDR1 is LNHDA and CDR2 SQIVND (reference sequence). V was trimmed by 7 bases and J by 8 bases, leaving 8 bases between them. The length of the CDR3 is 11 residues. The CDR3 sequence is CASKSGEKLFF. For the CDR3, the DNA is TGTGCCAGTAAGAGTGGAGAAAAACTGTTTTTT.